The TCR beta chain under discussion was sequenced for a study of control samples from healthy donors and cancer patients. Sequencing used immunoSEQ multiplex PCR; TCRdb keeps in-frame clones, though not all of them. The sample includes approximately 94,000 clones, roughly 84% seen only once; the top ten take approximately 20%. V dropped 2 bases and J dropped 15; count of bases not matched to a gene: 9. Germline V gives CDR1 LGHDT, CDR2 YNNKEL (reference sequence). This CDR3 has 14 residues. Source material: blood. The sequence came from a woman aged 50 to 60 in good health. The chain recombines TRBV3-1 (or the pseudogene TRBV3-2) with TRBJ2-1; TRBD1 matches at 11 bases. The CDR3 loop is CASSQMDRGPLPFF. The DNA for the CDR3 is TGTGCCAGCAGCCAAATGGACAGGGGGCCCCTTCCGTTCTTC.